This entry lists 32 T cell receptor beta chains sequenced from one sample in a study of blood T cells in healthy people across ages. The authors ran a second PCR of roughly 6 to 12 cycles using a sample-barcoded 5' primer and a J-beta primer mix. TCRdb reprocessed the 5' RACE reads with MiXCR, giving one entry per CDR3 protein. The data show over 1,300,000 distinct CDR3 sequences, roughly 60% seen once. Sequenced material: blood. These receptors came from a man aged 18 to 29 in good health.

The chain combines TRBV4-1 with TRBJ2-7; D is possibly TRBD1 or TRBD2 (5 bases each). The last part of the DNA fits TRBJ2-4 better; the J call may be wrong. This CDR3 contains 14 residues. Germline V gene lookup returns CDR1 MGHRA and CDR2 YSYEKL. CDR3 nucleotide sequence: TGCGCCAGCAGCCAAGAGTGGGGGTTGGACATTCAGTACTTC. Protein product: CASSQEWGLDIQYF.

In its sample, this clonotype was seen a few times. The DNA for the CDR3 is TGCAGCGTTGCCCAGCAAGAGACCCAGTACTTC. This codes for CSVAQQETQYF. V gene TRBV29-1 combines with J gene TRBJ2-5; D remains ambiguous. CDR1 is SQVTM and CDR2 is ANQGSEA in the germline V gene. V was pared by 4 bases and J by 2 bases, with 5 bases between. The CDR3 extends over 11 amino acids.

The chain recombines TRBV6-1 with TRBJ1-5; D gene unclear. V was clipped by 3 bases and J by 3 bases, with 9 bases between them. Germline CDR1 reads MNHNS; CDR2 reads SASEGT. The CDR3 spans 14 residues. CDR3 in DNA: TGTGCCAGCAGTGAGCGGCAGCTCAATCAGCCCCAGCATTTT. It is translated as CASSERQLNQPQHF.

A few counts support this clonotype. The chain has TRBV6-5 and TRBJ1-1, with D hard to call. Germline V lookup: CDR1 MNHEY, CDR2 SVGAGI. This CDR3 has 11 residues. Trimming shortened V by 5 bases and J by 3 bases, and 4 bases separated the two germline ends. CDR3 protein: CASSKDTEAFF. The CDR3 DNA follows: TGTGCCAGCAGTAAGGACACTGAAGCTTTCTTT.

The rearrangement links TRBV28 to TRBJ2-7; D uncertain. In germline, CDR1 is MDHEN, CDR2 SYDVKM. The CDR3 has 17 residues. V was pared by 7 bases and J by 6 bases, with 28 bases between. The CDR3 nucleotides are TGTGCCAGCAAATTGGGGTATACAGCGTTCGGAGCTGGCGAGCAGTACTTC. It is translated as CASKLGYTAFGAGEQYF.

This clonotype showed up just once. This chain connects TRBV7-9 to TRBJ2-1; 11 bases fit TRBD1. Germline loops: CDR1 SEHNR, CDR2 FQNEAQ (reference sequence). This CDR3 has 16 residues. Unmatched junction bases numbered 5, after V lost 5 bases and J lost 2 bases. The CDR3 sequence: CASSPGQGVTYNEQFF. CDR3 nucleotide sequence: TGTGCCAGCAGCCCGGGACAGGGGGTAACCTACAATGAGCAGTTCTTC.

The chain links TRBV29-1 to TRBJ2-5; either TRBD1 or TRBD2 may supply D (6 bases each). The germline V and J ends were trimmed by 6 bases and 5 bases, with 13 bases remaining between them. Looked up from germline, CDR1 is SQVTM and CDR2 is ANQGSEA. The CDR3 length is 12 residues. The CDR3 protein is CSVLWGAETQYF. The CDR3 DNA reads as TGCAGCGTGCTTTGGGGGGCTGAGACCCAGTACTTC.

The chain employs TRBV11-2 and TRBJ1-1; weak D call: TRBD1 (6 bases). CDR1 is SGHAT and CDR2 is FQNNGV in the germline V gene. This CDR3 region has 14 residues. V dropped 0 bases and J dropped 6 bases, with 11 bases sitting between them. CDR3 sequence (DNA): TGTGCCAGCAGCTTAGATATTGGACAGCCTGAAGCTTTCTTT. Its protein product is CASSLDIGQPEAFF.

The rearrangement joins TRBV27 to TRBJ2-5; 8 nucleotides line up with TRBD1. Trimming at V came to 6 bases and at J to 3 bases, leaving 6 bases not matched to a gene. Germline assignment: CDR1 MNHEY and CDR2 SMNVEV (reference sequence). This CDR3 has 14 residues. The chain's CDR3 is CASSRQGKEETQYF. CDR3 bases: TGTGCCAGCAGCCGACAGGGGAAGGAAGAGACCCAGTACTTC.

The chain links TRBV3-1 to TRBJ2-3; TRBD2 matches at 9 bases. The V and J ends lost 4 bases and 4 bases, in that order; junction bases with no gene match: 9. Germline V gene data show CDR1 as LGHDT and CDR2 as YNNKEL (reference sequence). This CDR3 has 16 amino acids. The chain's CDR3 is CASSLTSGPPPDTQYF. DNA of the CDR3: TGTGCCAGCAGCCTAACTAGCGGGCCGCCGCCAGATACGCAGTATTTT.

The chain uses TRBV12-3 or TRBV12-4 and TRBJ2-3; D is uncertain. This CDR3 comprises 14 residues. V was shortened by 3 bases and J by 4 bases, with 11 bases between the two germline ends. CDR3 nucleotide sequence: TGTGCCAGCAGTTTCCGGGCCAACCCAGATACGCAGTATTTT. Translation: CASSFRANPDTQYF.

The J gene is TRBJ2-7, the V gene TRBV9; TRBD1 might be the D (6 bases). The DNA end favors TRBJ2-5, so the J call may be wrong. This CDR3 is built from 16 residues. Germline lookup yields CDR1 SGDLS and CDR2 YYNGEE. This CDR3 is CASSVGFGRGQETQYF. Written as DNA, the CDR3 is TGTGCCAGCAGCGTAGGTTTCGGCAGGGGACAAGAGACCCAGTACTTC.

The CDR3 DNA follows: TGTGCCAGCAGCTCACAAGCCGGCCAGTACTTC. Protein: CASSSQAGQYF. The genes are TRBV11-2 and TRBJ2-7, with D unresolved. The CDR3 is 11 amino acids. The V end was cut by 4 bases, the J end by 10 bases, with 11 bases between. Germline-derived CDR1 and CDR2 are SGHAT and FQNNGV.

This clonotype was seen only a few times. The chain carries TRBV29-1 and TRBJ2-1; TRBD2 aligns across 10 bases. The junction had 9 bases not matched to a gene; V was cut back by 7 bases and J by 9 bases. Germline CDR1 reads SQVTM; CDR2 reads ANQGSEA. This CDR3 is built from 13 residues. This CDR3 reads CSGYPGLAFEQFF. The CDR3 DNA reads TGCAGCGGGTACCCGGGACTAGCGTTTGAGCAGTTCTTC.

The rearrangement uses TRBV6-2 or TRBV6-3 and TRBJ2-1; TRBD1 or TRBD2 may be the D gene (5 bases each). The DNA matches TRBJ2-7 better at its end, which makes the J call doubtful. The CDR3 is made up of 15 amino acids. Germline lookup yields CDR1 MNHEY and CDR2 SVGEGT. CDR3 nucleotides: TGTGCCAGCAGTACGGGGCCAAGCTCCTACAATGAGCAGTACTTC. Amino acid sequence: CASSTGPSSYNEQYF.

J is TRBJ2-3 and V is TRBV2; perhaps D is TRBD1 or TRBD2 (6 bases each). The V end was cut by 7 bases, the J end by 4 bases, with 12 bases between. The CDR3 spans 13 residues. CDR1 SNHLY and CDR2 FYNNEI come from the germline V gene. In DNA form, the CDR3 reads TGTGCCAGCAAGGGGGGAGCGCCAGATACGCAGTATTTT. Protein: CASKGGAPDTQYF.

In this sample, this clonotype turned up a few times. V usage is TRBV29-1 and J usage is TRBJ1-2; D unresolved. Trimming cost V 5 bases and J 3 bases, with 13 bases left between them. Germline V gene lookup returns CDR1 SQVTM and CDR2 ANQGSEA. This CDR3 has 13 residues. The CDR3 here is CSVIRLSDYGYTF. The CDR3 DNA reads as TGCAGCGTTATCAGGCTCTCGGACTATGGCTACACCTTC.

The chain is built from TRBV5-1 and TRBJ2-1; D is uncertain. Trimming left V 1 base short and J 8 bases short, with 10 bases between. Germline CDR1 reads SGHRS; CDR2 reads YFSETQ. CDR3 size: 13 residues. The CDR3 sequence is CASSLPLRDEQFF. CDR3 coding DNA: TGCGCCAGCAGCTTGCCCCTTAGGGATGAGCAGTTCTTC.

V and J are TRBV27 and TRBJ2-1; D is ambiguous. CDR1 and CDR2 from the germline V gene are MNHEY and SMNVEV (reference sequence). Trimming stripped 5 bases from V and 6 bases from J, with 14 bases between. CDR3 length: 14 amino acids. The CDR3, as DNA: TGTGCCAGCAGTCTCTCTAACCCGCCCAATGAGCAGTTCTTC. Amino acids: CASSLSNPPNEQFF.

The chain has TRBV27 and TRBJ1-2, with D maybe TRBD1 (6 bases). This CDR3 has 16 residues. Per the germline V gene, CDR1 is MNHEY and CDR2 is SMNVEV (reference sequence). Trimming took off 4 bases at V and 5 bases at J, with 20 bases between the two ends. Here the CDR3 reads CASSSQPTGRGYGYTF. DNA of the CDR3: TGTGCCAGCAGTTCCCAACCCACAGGGAGGGGGTATGGCTACACCTTC.

V and J are TRBV12-3 or TRBV12-4 and TRBJ2-1; D assignment may be TRBD1 or TRBD2 (5 bases each). V lost 5 bases and J 15 bases, leaving 23 bases between the germline ends. This CDR3 spans 14 amino acids. CDR3 sequence: CASSVEGLVAPPFF. In DNA form, the CDR3 reads TGTGCCAGCAGTGTCGAGGGGTTAGTGGCTCCCCCGTTCTTC.

The V and J genes are TRBV10-3 and TRBJ1-1, with D possibly being TRBD1 (5 bases). Trimming removed 2 bases from V and 10 bases from J, with 8 bases in between. CDR3 length: 11 residues. CDR1 ENHRY and CDR2 SYGVKD come from the germline V gene. CDR3 in DNA: TGTGCCATCAGTGAGGGGGGTCGAGCTTTCTTT. Translation gives CAISEGGRAFF.

The J gene is TRBJ2-4, the V gene TRBV7-9; D not resolved. The J call could be wrong; TRBJ2-7 is a better fit for the DNA end. The CDR3 sequence is 13 residues long. Germline loops: CDR1 SEHNR, CDR2 FQNEAQ (reference sequence). CDR3 DNA sequence: TGTGCCACCACAAGCCCAGGAGACTACGAGCAGTACTTC. This gives the protein CATTSPGDYEQYF.

The V gene is TRBV7-2, the J gene TRBJ2-3; 13 bases are shared with TRBD2. Germline loops: CDR1 SGHTA, CDR2 FQGNSA. The ends lost 3 bases at V and 3 bases at J; junction bases unmatched: 3. The CDR3 sequence is 16 residues long. CDR3 bases: TGTGCCAGCAGCTTCGGGACTAGCGGGGAGACAGATACGCAGTATTTT. Residues: CASSFGTSGETDTQYF.

The chain uses TRBV9 and TRBJ2-7; 7 bases align to TRBD2. This CDR3 has 14 residues. After removal of 0 bases from V and 10 bases from J, the junction contained 10 bases not matched to a gene. Germline CDR1 is SGDLS and CDR2 is YYNGEE. CDR3 nucleotide sequence: TGTGCCAGCAGCGTAGACATAGCGGGTGTGGCCCAGTACTTC. This encodes CASSVDIAGVAQYF.

The chain couples TRBV9 to TRBJ2-5; 13 bases map to TRBD2. The length of the CDR3 is 15 residues. V lost 4 bases and J lost 5; bases outside the gene matches: 5. The germline V gene has CDR1 SGDLS and CDR2 YYNGEE. The CDR3 sequence is CASSPGTSGIETQYF. CDR3 sequence (DNA): TGTGCCAGCAGCCCTGGGACTAGCGGGATCGAGACCCAGTACTTC. The variable domain in full, completed from reference TRBV9 and TRBJ2-5, reads DSGVTQTPKHLITATGQRVTLRCSPRSGDLSVYWYQQSLDQGLQFLIQYYNGEERAKGNILERFSAQQFPDLHSELNLSSLELGDSALYFCASSPGTSGIETQYFGPGTRLLVL.

The DNA for the CDR3 is TGTGCCAGCAGTTTAGGAACAAAGAACACCGGGGAGCTGTTTTTT. As protein: CASSLGTKNTGELFF. The chain is built from TRBV27 and TRBJ2-2, with D hard to call. The CDR3 loop spans 15 amino acids. V was cut by 2 bases and J by 1 base, with 8 bases left in between. The V gene's germline CDR1 is MNHEY and CDR2 SMNVEV (reference sequence).

Written as DNA, the CDR3 is TGTGCCATCAGTTCGGCATGGGGACAGGACTCCTACGAGCAGTACTTC. As protein: CAISSAWGQDSYEQYF. The gene calls are TRBV10-3 and TRBJ2-7; 8 positions match TRBD1. Germline V lookup: CDR1 ENHRY, CDR2 SYGVKD. V lost 5 bases to trimming and J lost 0 bases; unmatched junction nucleotides: 9. CDR3 length: 16 amino acids.

This chain uses TRBV20-1 with TRBJ2-3, with 12 bases identical to TRBD2. Germline CDR1 is DFQATT and CDR2 is SNEGSKA (reference sequence). The V and J ends lost 2 bases and 1 base, in that order; junction bases with no gene match: 7. The CDR3 is 17 amino acids. This CDR3 is CSARRLAGEIGTDTQYF. The CDR3 DNA reads TGCAGTGCTAGAAGACTAGCGGGAGAGATCGGCACAGATACGCAGTATTTT.

V is TRBV6-5 and J is TRBJ1-2, with 10 bases lining up with TRBD1. Per germline, CDR1 MNHEY and CDR2 SVGAGI. This CDR3 spans 14 amino acids. V lost 6 bases, J lost 3 bases, and 4 bases stayed unmatched. The CDR3 sequence: CASSGTGDHYGYTF. CDR3 in DNA: TGTGCCAGCAGCGGGACAGGGGACCACTATGGCTACACCTTC.

This clonotype was observed a single time. This sequence joins TRBV6-6 and TRBJ1-6, with D possibly TRBD1 on 6 matching bases. The V end lost 2 bases, the J end lost 8 bases, and 13 bases lay between the germline ends. The CDR3 has 15 amino acids. Germline CDR1 and CDR2: MNHNY and SVGAGI (reference sequence). This CDR3 is CASSYTRTEDSPLHF. The CDR3 DNA reads TGTGCCAGCAGTTACACCCGGACAGAGGATTCACCCCTCCACTTT.

V and J are TRBV6-1 and TRBJ2-1; TRBD1 agrees at 8 bases. There are 14 residues in the CDR3. The junction had 6 bases not matched to a gene; V was cut back by 5 bases and J by 6 bases. Germline CDR1 MNHNS, CDR2 SASEGT. The CDR3 protein is CASSTNRGVNEQFF. The CDR3 region has the DNA TGTGCCAGCAGTACTAACAGGGGGGTCAATGAGCAGTTCTTC.